These 22 T cell receptor beta chains share one sample of origin, sequenced in a study of blood T cell repertoires in COVID-19. This table comes from immunoSEQ multiplex PCR, and its TCRdb copy is limited to in-frame clones, with some not included. This table holds roughly 300,000 clones, approximately 89% found once. Sequencing input: peripheral blood. These receptors all come from a woman aged 45-65 years who had recovered from COVID-19.

The sample holds one count of this clone. The V call is TRBV6-2 or TRBV6-3, the J call TRBJ2-7; TRBD1 matches at 9 bases. Germline V gives CDR1 MNHEY, CDR2 SVGEGT. Trimming at V came to 5 bases and at J to 3 bases, leaving 11 bases not matched to a gene. This CDR3 has 16 amino acids. The CDR3 reads CASSTTGGGGRYEQYF. DNA of the CDR3: TGTGCCAGCAGTACTACAGGGGGCGGAGGTCGCTACGAGCAGTACTTC.

The chain joins TRBV5-1 to TRBJ1-3; TRBD1 matches 7 bases. CDR3 length equals 15 residues. The V gene end was trimmed by 4 bases and the J gene end by 0 bases; junction bases not matched to a gene: 4. Germline CDR1 SGHRS, CDR2 YFSETQ. CDR3 in DNA: TGCGCCAGCAGCACGACAGGGACCTCTGGAAACACCATATATTTT. Translated, it gives CASSTTGTSGNTIYF.

The chain has TRBV29-1 and TRBJ2-7; the match to TRBD2 covers 8 bases. Germline lookup yields CDR1 SQVTM and CDR2 ANQGSEA. The CDR3 spans 14 residues. The V and J ends lost 2 bases and 3 bases, in that order; junction bases with no gene match: 6. CDR3 sequence reads: CSVENPSGRYEQYF. The CDR3 DNA follows: TGCAGCGTTGAAAATCCTAGCGGGCGCTACGAGCAGTACTTC.

This chain joins TRBV15 and TRBJ2-1; 8 bases map to TRBD2. The V gene's germline CDR1 is LNHNV and CDR2 YYDKDF (reference sequence). J was trimmed by 4 bases and V by 0 bases; bases with no gene match: 11. This CDR3 has 18 residues. The CDR3 loop reads CATSRERAGGRPYNEQFF. The CDR3 nucleotides are TGTGCCACCAGCAGAGAAAGGGCTGGCGGGAGGCCTTACAATGAGCAGTTCTTC.

The chain is built from TRBV12-3 or TRBV12-4 and TRBJ1-2; tentatively, D is TRBD1 (5 bases). Between the trimmed V and J ends, which lost 6 bases and 7 bases, there was a span of 15 bases. This CDR3 comprises 13 residues. This chain's CDR3 is CASRAGAGTGYTF. In DNA form, the CDR3 reads TGTGCCAGCAGGGCAGGCGCGGGGACTGGCTACACCTTC.

The rearrangement joins TRBV14 to TRBJ2-1, with D possibly TRBD2 on 6 matching bases. The CDR3 is 19 amino acids. From germline, CDR1 is SGHDN and CDR2 FVKESK. The V end lost 1 base, the J end lost 1 base, and 20 bases lay between the germline ends. CDR3 protein: CASSQGDETRRFSYNEQFF. For the CDR3, the DNA is TGTGCCAGCAGCCAAGGCGACGAGACTAGGAGGTTTTCCTACAATGAGCAGTTCTTC.

The chain carries TRBV6-5 and TRBJ2-3, with D unclear. The CDR3 is made up of 15 amino acids. The V end was cut by 4 bases, the J end by 4 bases, with 15 bases between. Germline loops: CDR1 MNHEY, CDR2 SVGAGI. CDR3 nucleotide sequence: TGTGCCAGCAGTTCCCCTGACGTCGGAGCAGATACGCAGTATTTT. Translation gives CASSSPDVGADTQYF.

The chain recombines TRBV19 with TRBJ2-3; D perhaps matches TRBD2 (7 bases). V lost 5 bases, J lost 2 bases, and 17 bases lay in between. The CDR3 is made up of 16 amino acids. Germline assignment: CDR1 LNHDA and CDR2 SQIVND (reference sequence). CDR3 nucleotides: TGTGCCAGTAGTCCTGGGGGGGGCAAAGTCACAGATACGCAGTATTTT. It encodes CASSPGGGKVTDTQYF.

The V call is TRBV18, the J call TRBJ2-5, with 8 bases matching TRBD1. V was pared by 0 bases and J by 3 bases, with 0 bases of the junction left unmatched. The germline CDR1 and CDR2 sequences are KGHSH and LQKENI. The CDR3 is made up of 14 amino acids. This CDR3 is CASSPPDREETQYF. In DNA form, the CDR3 reads TGTGCCAGCTCACCACCGGACAGGGAAGAGACCCAGTACTTC.

The chain recombines TRBV7-3 with TRBJ2-1; possibly TRBD1 for D (5 bases). The germline gives CDR1 SGHTA, CDR2 FQGTGA. The CDR3 has 13 amino acids. Trimming took 6 bases from V and 5 from J, leaving 11 bases between them. The CDR3 sequence: CASSIARDNEQFF. DNA of the CDR3: TGTGCCAGCAGTATAGCCAGGGACAATGAGCAGTTCTTC.

The DNA of the CDR3 is TGTGCCATCAGTGAGTTTGCGGGAGTGGGCTCCGAGCAGTACTTC. As protein: CAISEFAGVGSEQYF. The chain joins TRBV10-3 to TRBJ2-7; 7 bases align to TRBD2. This CDR3 contains 15 residues. Germline loops: CDR1 ENHRY, CDR2 SYGVKD. V shed 1 base and J 6 bases; nucleotides not matched to a gene: 9.

Worth noting for this clone: This sample includes further DNA sequences coding for the same CDR3. V gene TRBV5-1 combines with J gene TRBJ1-1; D is unclear. The CDR3 has 14 residues. CDR1 SGHRS and CDR2 YFSETQ come from the germline V gene. Trimming pared 0 bases from V and 2 bases from J, leaving 8 bases between. The CDR3 sequence: CASSLEYGNTEAFF. CDR3 bases: TGCGCCAGCAGCTTGGAATACGGTAACACTGAAGCTTTCTTT.

V and J are TRBV3-1 (or the pseudogene TRBV3-2) and TRBJ1-1, with D perhaps TRBD1 (6 bases). This CDR3 spans 14 amino acids. From germline, CDR1 is LGHDT and CDR2 YNNKEL (reference sequence). V was pared by 3 bases and J by 3 bases, with 11 bases between. CDR3: CASSQGALYTEAFF. The CDR3 region has the DNA TGTGCCAGCAGCCAGGGGGCATTGTACACTGAAGCTTTCTTT.

The rearrangement joins TRBV7-2 to TRBJ1-2, with TRBD1 matching 7 bases. Germline V gives CDR1 SGHTA, CDR2 FQGNSA. The CDR3 runs to 13 residues. Trimming removed 5 bases from V and 4 bases from J; junction bases left unmatched: 4. The CDR3 loop reads CASSRRGSYGYTF. The CDR3 bases are TGTGCCAGCAGCCGCAGGGGGTCCTATGGCTACACCTTC.

J is TRBJ1-1 and V is TRBV19, with D possibly being TRBD1 (5 bases). The germline V gene encodes CDR1 LNHDA and CDR2 SQIVND (reference sequence). The CDR3 loop spans 12 amino acids. With 9 bases removed from V and 4 bases from J, the gap between germline ends came to 12 bases. The CDR3 sequence is CARPRGGTEAFF. The DNA of the CDR3 is TGTGCCAGGCCGCGCGGGGGCACTGAAGCTTTCTTT.

This chain joins TRBV28 and TRBJ1-3, with D uncertain. CDR3 size: 15 residues. From germline, CDR1 is MDHEN and CDR2 SYDVKM. Trimming pared 3 bases from V and 2 bases from J, leaving 11 bases between. DNA for the CDR3: TGTGCCAGCAGTTTTCGGGGAGAAGCTGGAAACACCATATATTTT. Protein: CASSFRGEAGNTIYF.

V and J are TRBV28 and TRBJ1-5; D uncertain. Germline CDR1 reads MDHEN; CDR2 reads SYDVKM. This CDR3 contains 14 residues. V was shortened by 6 bases and J by 6 bases, with 15 bases between the two germline ends. CDR3: CASRNDGRLQPQHF. CDR3 coding DNA: TGTGCCAGCAGGAATGACGGCCGACTTCAGCCCCAGCATTTT.

The chain has TRBV11-2 and TRBJ2-1; the match to TRBD2 covers 9 bases. V lost 5 bases, J lost 3 bases, and 8 bases stayed unmatched. CDR1 is SGHAT and CDR2 is FQNNGV in the germline V gene. The CDR3 totals 16 residues. The CDR3 DNA reads TGTGCCAGCAGCGTCGCCGGGACTAGCTTCTACAATGAGCAGTTCTTC. Translating gives CASSVAGTSFYNEQFF.

The rearrangement links TRBV28 to TRBJ1-4; 11 bases match TRBD1. V was pared by 4 bases and J by 7 bases, with 2 bases of the junction left unmatched. This CDR3 spans 14 amino acids. Germline CDR1 and CDR2: MDHEN and SYDVKM. The CDR3 sequence is CASSWDRGAEKLFF. As DNA, the CDR3 is TGTGCCAGCAGTTGGGACAGGGGGGCTGAAAAACTGTTTTTT.

The chain has TRBV5-6 and TRBJ2-5; 7 bases map to TRBD1. Germline assignment: CDR1 SGHDT and CDR2 YYEEEE. With 0 bases clipped from V and 4 bases from J, the junction kept 0 bases outside the gene matches. The length of the CDR3 is 13 residues. CDR3 coding DNA: TGTGCCAGCAGCTTGGACAGGGGAGAGACCCAGTACTTC. Translation gives CASSLDRGETQYF.

V usage is TRBV10-3 and J usage is TRBJ1-2; TRBD1 matches at 10 bases. Trimming cost V 4 bases and J 6 bases; bases outside gene matches: 5. This CDR3 spans 14 amino acids. CDR1 and CDR2 (germline): ENHRY, SYGVKD. The CDR3 region has the DNA TGTGCCATCAGTGCGACAGGGGGCGCCGATGGCTACACCTTC. Protein sequence: CAISATGGADGYTF.

This chain joins TRBV7-2 and TRBJ2-2; 9 bases align to TRBD1. The CDR3 spans 15 residues. Germline assignment: CDR1 SGHTA and CDR2 FQGNSA. The junction had 4 bases not matched to a gene; V was cut back by 4 bases and J by 4 bases. The CDR3 DNA reads TGTGCCAGCAGCTCCGGGACAGGGACCACCGGGGAGCTGTTTTTT. Encoded protein: CASSSGTGTTGELFF.